The 30 T cell receptor beta chains presented below share a single source sample, sequenced in a study of blood T cells in healthy people across ages. Together with a sample-barcoded 5' primer, a J-beta primer mix was included in a second PCR lasting roughly 7 to 11 cycles. Via MiXCR, TCRdb re-called the 5' RACE reads, giving one row per CDR3 protein. In the table there are about 780,000 distinct CDR3 sequences, about half of which are singletons. The sample was blood. The receptor source for this set is a man older than 75 in good health.

This sequence joins TRBV28 and TRBJ2-5; 7 bases are a match to TRBD2. With V trimmed by 7 bases and J by 5 bases, 16 bases remained unmatched. Germline V lookup: CDR1 MDHEN, CDR2 SYDVKM. The CDR3 has 16 residues. This chain's CDR3 is CASTTPMTDGRETQYF. The CDR3 bases are TGTGCCAGCACAACCCCAATGACCGACGGGAGGGAGACCCAGTACTTC.

This chain links TRBV4-3 with TRBJ2-7, with no clear D. Germline values: CDR1 LGHNA, CDR2 YSLEER. This CDR3 is built from 13 residues. Trimming took off 4 bases at V and 2 bases at J, with 9 bases between the two ends. CDR3 loop: CASSLWTTYEQYF. The CDR3, as DNA: TGCGCCAGCAGCCTTTGGACGACCTACGAGCAGTACTTC.

The chain uses TRBV20-1 and TRBJ2-5; the D is unclear. The length of the CDR3 is 12 residues. V lost 4 bases, J lost 1 base, and 7 bases lay in between. Germline-derived CDR1 and CDR2 are DFQATT and SNEGSKA (reference sequence). CDR3 DNA sequence: TGCAGTGCTACGCCAGTCCAAGAGACCCAGTACTTC. It yields the protein CSATPVQETQYF.

The V gene is TRBV25-1, the J gene TRBJ2-4; D remains ambiguous. V shed 6 bases and J shed 6 bases, with 15 bases lying between them. The CDR3 is 14 amino acids. Germline assignment: CDR1 MGHDK and CDR2 SYGVNS. The CDR3 nucleotides read TGTGCCAGCAGCGAACCCGGTGTTGGAAACATTCAGTACTTC. Its protein product is CASSEPGVGNIQYF.

This chain links TRBV6-5 with TRBJ2-7, with D perhaps being TRBD1 or TRBD2 (6 bases each). The CDR3 runs to 16 residues. Germline CDR1 reads MNHEY; CDR2 reads SVGAGI. V was shortened by 4 bases and J by 1 base, with 17 bases between the two germline ends. CDR3: CASSLYLGGSSYEQYF. The CDR3 DNA sequence: TGTGCCAGCAGTTTATATTTGGGGGGCAGTTCCTACGAGCAGTACTTC.

The V and J genes are TRBV28 and TRBJ2-5, with D uncertain. CDR3 length: 14 residues. Germline values: CDR1 MDHEN, CDR2 SYDVKM. Trimming took off 10 bases at V and 4 bases at J, with 19 bases between the two ends. The CDR3 nucleotides read TGTGCCACGACTCGGACCCCAACGGGAGAGACCCAGTACTTC. This encodes CATTRTPTGETQYF.

For the CDR3, the DNA is TGTGCCAGCAGCTTGGACAGTAATACCTACAATGAGCAGTTCTTC. Residues: CASSLDSNTYNEQFF. The chain joins TRBV5-6 to TRBJ2-1, with D hard to call. The germline CDR1 and CDR2 sequences are SGHDT and YYEEEE. This CDR3 comprises 15 residues. Trimming pared 0 bases from V and 2 bases from J, leaving 9 bases between.

The genes are TRBV3-1 and TRBJ2-1; D is uncertain. Germline V lookup: CDR1 LGHDT, CDR2 YNNKEL (reference sequence). This CDR3 is 14 amino acids long. V lost 1 base and J lost 5, with 9 bases in between. CDR3 DNA: TGTGCCAGCAGCCAAGCCTCGTTAAACAATGAGCAGTTCTTC. As protein: CASSQASLNNEQFF.

The chain recombines TRBV7-2 with TRBJ1-2; D call uncertain. The CDR3 consists of 13 residues. CDR1 is SGHTA, CDR2 FQGNSA, per germline. V lost 5 bases, J lost 8 bases, and 15 bases lay in between. The DNA for the CDR3 is TGTGCCAGCAGCCCTCACGCAGTTTGCGGCTACACCTTC. Translating it yields CASSPHAVCGYTF. Drawing the rest from reference TRBV7-2 and TRBJ1-2, the complete variable domain is GAGVSQSPSNKVTEKGKDVELRCDPISGHTALYWYRQSLGQGLEFLIYFQGNSAPDKSGLPSDRFSAERTGGSVSTLTIQRTQQEDSAVYLCASSPHAVCGYTFGSGTRLTVV.

This clonotype was detected a few times. The chain joins TRBV19 to TRBJ2-3; D is undetermined. The germline V and J ends were trimmed by 8 bases and 6 bases, with 9 bases remaining between them. Germline V gene sequence: CDR1 LNHDA, CDR2 SQIVND (reference sequence). CDR3 size: 11 residues. The chain's CDR3 is CASSKADTQYF. The CDR3 nucleotides read TGTGCCAGTTCCAAGGCGGATACGCAGTATTTT.

This clonotype was detected many times. The genes are TRBV28 and TRBJ2-7, with no clear D. V lost 5 bases, J lost 3 bases, and 14 bases lay in between. CDR3 length: 14 amino acids. Germline-derived CDR1 and CDR2 are MDHEN and SYDVKM. The CDR3 is CASSKVQAGYEQYF. The DNA for the CDR3 is TGTGCCAGCAGTAAGGTCCAGGCTGGCTACGAGCAGTACTTC.

V gene TRBV25-1 combines with J gene TRBJ1-4; the D is unclear. The CDR3 runs 13 residues. Between the trimmed V and J ends, which lost 5 bases and 10 bases, there was a span of 14 bases. Germline V lookup: CDR1 MGHDK, CDR2 SYGVNS. The CDR3 DNA reads as TGTGCCAGCAGTTCCCGCCCCCCTGGAAAACTGTTTTTT. It encodes CASSSRPPGKLFF.

This clonotype was detected a few times. The rearrangement links TRBV20-1 to TRBJ2-5, with D uncertain. This CDR3 region has 12 residues. V was cut by 2 bases and J by 5 bases, with 9 bases left in between. Germline lookup yields CDR1 DFQATT and CDR2 SNEGSKA (reference sequence). The CDR3 protein is CSARPSGETQYF. The CDR3 DNA is TGCAGTGCTAGACCATCGGGTGAGACCCAGTACTTC.

The sample holds a few counts of this clonotype. This chain connects TRBV7-2 to TRBJ2-6; TRBD1 might be the D (8 bases). Germline V gene sequence: CDR1 SGHTA, CDR2 FQGNSA. CDR3 length: 18 amino acids. Deletions cut 1 base from V and 3 bases from J, with 16 bases between. The CDR3 sequence is CASSLEYRGGYGANVLTF. The CDR3 DNA is TGTGCCAGCAGCTTAGAGTACAGGGGGGGGTATGGGGCCAACGTCCTGACTTTC.

The chain employs TRBV12-3 or TRBV12-4 and TRBJ1-1; D possibly corresponds to TRBD1 (6 bases). Deletions cut 6 bases from V and 2 bases from J, with 10 bases between. The CDR3 loop spans 13 amino acids. The CDR3 protein is CASRTGSNTEAFF. CDR3 nucleotide sequence: TGTGCCAGCAGGACAGGTAGTAACACTGAAGCTTTCTTT.

The chain uses TRBV6-4 and TRBJ2-1; 7 nucleotides align to TRBD2. The germline V gene has CDR1 MRHNA and CDR2 SNTAGT. V lost 7 bases, J lost 8 bases, and 20 bases stayed unmatched. The CDR3 consists of 17 residues. CDR3 DNA sequence: TGTGCCAGCACTGAACCCCTTCGCCGGATGACTAGCCATGAGCAGTTCTTC. This sequence encodes CASTEPLRRMTSHEQFF.

The table lists this clonotype with many counts. This sequence joins TRBV27 and TRBJ2-6; no definite D call. Trimming removed 5 bases from V and 0 bases from J, with 14 bases in between. Germline values: CDR1 MNHEY, CDR2 SMNVEV (reference sequence). CDR3 length equals 17 residues. As DNA, the CDR3 is TGTGCCAGCAGTCCCCGGACGGACCCCTCTGGGGCCAACGTCCTGACTTTC. This sequence encodes CASSPRTDPSGANVLTF.

This chain joins TRBV7-6 and TRBJ2-2; D ambiguous. CDR1 and CDR2 from the germline V gene are SGHVS and FNYEAQ. The CDR3 is 15 amino acids. V was clipped by 3 bases and J by 1 base, with 9 bases between them. CDR3 in amino acids: CASSLDGRNTGELFF. The CDR3 DNA is TGTGCCAGCAGCTTGGATGGGCGGAACACCGGGGAGCTGTTTTTT.

The chain recombines TRBV7-3 with TRBJ2-3; 9 bases fit TRBD2. The V gene's germline CDR1 is SGHTA and CDR2 FQGTGA. The CDR3 has 17 residues. V trimming: 3 bases; J trimming: 0 bases; junction bases outside the gene matches: 7. The CDR3: CASSFSGTSRSTDTQYF. CDR3 in DNA: TGTGCCAGCAGCTTTAGTGGGACTAGCAGAAGCACAGATACGCAGTATTTT.

The chain recombines TRBV7-6 with TRBJ1-1; no clear D gene. Looked up from germline, CDR1 is SGHVS and CDR2 is FNYEAQ. CDR3 length: 16 amino acids. V shed 2 bases and J shed 2 bases, with 15 bases lying between them. CDR3 sequence (DNA): TGTGCCAGCAGCTTATCCCAGCTAACCTCCAACACTGAAGCTTTCTTT. The encoded protein is CASSLSQLTSNTEAFF.

The rearrangement joins TRBV5-1 to TRBJ2-3; possible D gene TRBD1, 5 bases. CDR1 is SGHRS and CDR2 is YFSETQ in the germline V gene. This CDR3 has 15 residues. Trimming stripped 3 bases from V and 2 bases from J, with 13 bases between. CDR3 sequence (DNA): TGCGCCAGCAGCTATGCAGGGTTGGACACAGATACGCAGTATTTT. Translating gives CASSYAGLDTDTQYF. The full variable domain, rest sourced from reference TRBV5-1 and TRBJ2-3, is KAGVTQTPRYLIKTRGQQVTLSCSPISGHRSVSWYQQTPGQGLQFLFEYFSETQRNKGNFPGRFSGRQFSNSRSEMNVSTLELGDSALYLCASSYAGLDTDTQYFGPGTRLTVL.

Details on this clonotype: A much bigger clone sits one base away, suggesting this may be a read error. The rearrangement uses TRBV28 and TRBJ2-1, with a tentative D call TRBD1 (7 bases). Germline V lookup: CDR1 MDHEN, CDR2 SYDVKM. This CDR3 comprises 13 residues. CDR3 in amino acids: CANSSRGDNEQFF. As DNA, the CDR3 is TGTGCCAACAGTAGCAGGGGGGACAATGAGCAGTTCTTC.

The rearrangement links TRBV11-3 to TRBJ2-5, with D maybe TRBD2 (6 bases). Looked up from germline, CDR1 is SGHNT and CDR2 is YENEEA. The CDR3 has 15 amino acids. V gave up 4 bases and J gave up 5 bases, with 17 bases separating them. This CDR3 is CASSSDGGSEETQYF. In nucleotides, the CDR3 is TGTGCCAGCAGCTCCGATGGGGGGAGTGAGGAGACCCAGTACTTC.

The chain carries TRBV12-3 or TRBV12-4 and TRBJ2-1; TRBD2 matches 13 bases. Unmatched junction bases numbered 7, after V lost 4 bases and J lost 4 bases. This CDR3 comprises 17 residues. In DNA, the CDR3 is TGTGCCAGCAGTTACACACTAGCGGGGGGGAGATACAATGAGCAGTTCTTC. Translated, it gives CASSYTLAGGRYNEQFF.

The chain carries TRBV7-2 and TRBJ2-3, with 15 bases that match TRBD2. The trim removed 4 bases at V and 3 bases at J, leaving 11 bases unmatched. Germline V gene sequence: CDR1 SGHTA, CDR2 FQGNSA. The CDR3 runs 19 residues. The CDR3 nucleotides are TGTGCCAGCAGCTCACCGGGACTAGCGGGAGGTCTGGCTACAGATACGCAGTATTTT. Translating gives CASSSPGLAGGLATDTQYF.

The chain has TRBV7-2 and TRBJ2-5; D ambiguous. Between the trimmed V and J ends, which lost 1 base and 4 bases, there was a span of 10 bases. CDR1 is SGHTA, CDR2 FQGNSA, per germline. The CDR3 is 14 residues long. In DNA form, the CDR3 reads TGTGCCAGCAGCTTAGGGCTGAGCCCAGAGACCCAGTACTTC. Translation: CASSLGLSPETQYF.

The rearrangement links TRBV28 to TRBJ2-7; 7 bases line up with TRBD1. Germline CDR1 reads MDHEN; CDR2 reads SYDVKM. V was clipped by 6 bases and J by 2 bases; unmatched bases: 13. CDR3 length: 16 amino acids. CDR3 sequence: CASSSPRDRVAYEQYF. The CDR3 nucleotides read TGTGCCAGCAGCTCCCCCCGCGACAGGGTAGCCTACGAGCAGTACTTC. The full variable domain, in which reference TRBV28 and TRBJ2-7 provide the parts outside the CDR3, is DVKVTQSSRYLVKRTGEKVFLECVQDMDHENMFWYRQDPGLGLRLIYFSYDVKMKEKGDIPEGYSVSREKKERFSLILESASTNQTSMYLCASSSPRDRVAYEQYFGPGTRLTVT.

This clonotype was observed a handful of times. The rearrangement joins TRBV7-2 to TRBJ2-5, with 7 positions matching TRBD2. V lost 4 bases and J lost 11; bases outside the gene matches: 16. Germline V CDR1 and CDR2: SGHTA, FQGNSA. The CDR3 totals 15 residues. The CDR3 bases are TGTGCCAGCAGCTCCCAACTGGGGGGGTACAATGAGCAGTACTTC. Translated: CASSSQLGGYNEQYF.

A note on this clonotype: Relative to the germline gene, one junction end is altered; a read error may explain this. The V gene is TRBV27, the J gene TRBJ2-5, with 8 bases lining up with TRBD2. The J call may be in error: the DNA end matches TRBJ2-7 better. The CDR3 extends over 16 amino acids. Germline values: CDR1 MNHEY, CDR2 SMNVEV (reference sequence). The CDR3 sequence: CTSSRGQSGSLYEQYF. In DNA, the CDR3 is TGTACCAGCAGTCGAGGCCAAAGCGGGAGTTTATACGAGCAGTACTTC.

This chain joins TRBV20-1 and TRBJ2-5, with TRBD2 matching 7 bases. Per germline, CDR1 DFQATT and CDR2 SNEGSKA (reference sequence). The CDR3 is made up of 15 amino acids. Trimming at V came to 2 bases and at J to 11 bases, leaving 17 bases not matched to a gene. The CDR3 here is CSARYAGDLYNEQYF. The CDR3 DNA is TGCAGTGCTAGATACGCGGGAGACCTCTACAATGAGCAGTACTTC.